Sequencing of this T cell receptor (beta chain) was carried out in a study of CD8+ T cells in alopecia areata. Across the study: Treated patients took oral tofacitinib at 5 to 10 mg twice daily. Study results and limitations: Higher clonality and more expanded CD8+ clones appeared in lesional than normal scalp. Sequences from scalp samples also cover resident alphabeta T cells of normal skin.

Alopecia areata patients provided lesional scalp punch biopsies and peripheral blood. There are 15 residues in the CDR3. CDR1 and CDR2 from the germline V gene are SEHNR and FQNEAQ (reference sequence). Trimming shortened V by 0 bases and J by 4 bases, and 12 bases separated the two germline ends. Notes on this clone: Its antigen is not known.

cDNA reverse transcribed from extracted RNA served as the sequencing template. Clones were sequenced by immunoSEQ multiplex PCR, and TCRdb holds only the in-frame ones, with some missing. The table lists roughly 120,000 clones, around two fifths of them singletons. The sequenced sample consisted of CD4+ T cells sorted from blood. The receptor was isolated from a human donor with alopecia areata. The chain employs TRBV7-9 and TRBJ1-1; tentative D call: TRBD1 (5 bases). The CDR3: CASSLALGTGTEAFF. In DNA, the CDR3 is TGTGCCAGCAGCTTAGCCCTGGGGACCGGCACTGAAGCTTTCTTT.